This T cell receptor (beta chain) appears in the sequencing data of a study of shared clonotypes between healthy human individuals. Study conclusions and caveats: Memory subsets generally showed smaller estimated richness than naive subsets did.

Remarks on this clone: As yet, its antigen is unknown.

CD45RO-negative cells were positively selected for CCR7, leaving out terminally differentiated effector memory CD45RA+ cells. The germline gives CDR1 SGDLS, CDR2 YYNGEE. The CDR3 is 13 residues long. Trimming took 3 bases from V and 4 from J, leaving 10 bases between them. Here immunoSEQ multiplex PCR was the method, and the copy in TCRdb shows in-frame clones only, minus some. The table shows 600,000 or so clones, with roughly 98% occurring only once. The rearrangement uses TRBV9 and TRBJ1-2; no definite D call. The sequence came from a young man in good health. The source material was naive CD8+ T cells sorted from blood. CDR3 DNA: TGTGCCAGCAGCGGAAGACCCTTCTATGGCTACACCTTC. It specifies CASSGRPFYGYTF.